This TCR beta chain came from a study of blood T cells in healthy people across ages. Study-wide results and caveats: The unsorted PBMCs prevented any conclusive comparison of naive versus antigen-experienced cells. Samples with more naive T cells showed higher observed beta diversity.

Total RNA was extracted at no less than 5.5 micrograms per sample. For this clonotype: Its target is unknown.

Germline V CDR1 and CDR2: SEHNR, FQNEAQ (reference sequence). V lost 2 bases and J lost 5, with 5 bases in between. The CDR3 runs 12 residues. A sample-barcoded 5' primer and a J-beta primer mix were used in a second PCR of about 7 to 11 cycles. TCRdb ran MiXCR on the 5' RACE reads and lists one entry per CDR3 protein. Of fewer than 900,000 distinct CDR3 sequences in the sample, 40% to 45% were seen once. Sequencing was done on a sample of blood. The rearrangement links TRBV7-9 to TRBJ2-3, with D uncertain. The clonotype was recovered from a woman aged 60 to 75 in good health. The CDR3 DNA sequence: TGTGCCAGCAGCTTATCCCAAGATACGCAGTATTTT. Its translation is CASSLSQDTQYF.